The clone carrying this T cell receptor (beta chain) showed up many times. Antigen specificity is unknown. Germline V gene lookup returns CDR1 LNHDA and CDR2 SQIVND (reference sequence). Germline trimming cut 9 bases from V and 5 bases from J; bases unmatched to any gene: 13. The CDR3 length is 15 residues. The data are from a study of CD8+CD57+ T cells in acquired aplastic anemia. Across the whole study: Sorted CD4+ and CD8+ cells gave an average of approximately 3.1 ug of DNA. Healthy donor sequencing depth: 9.5 million to 10.8 million CD4+, some 11 million CD8+ reads. Study results and limitations: Levels of CD8+ Simpson's diversity were not significantly distinct in patients versus controls. In common between the patients and the controls were nearly 30 CD8+ CDR3 sequences.

Profiling of TCR beta VDJ combinations and CDR3 sequences used genomic DNA as template. TCRdb re-called the reads through MiXCR, storing one row per CDR3 protein. The table includes approximately 70,000 distinct CDR3 sequences, about 50% detected once. The chain links TRBV19 to TRBJ1-3; 7 positions agree with TRBD1. Specimen: sorted CD4+, CD8+, or CD8+CD57+ T cells (not recorded which) from PBMCs. The sequence derives from a human donor in good health, serving as a control. Here the CDR3 DNA reads TGTGCCAGCTCCCCTATGGAGGGGGCCCGAAACACCATATATTTT. This sequence encodes CASSPMEGARNTIYF. Drawing the rest from reference TRBV19 and TRBJ1-3, the complete variable domain is DGGITQSPKYLFRKEGQNVTLSCEQNLNHDAMYWYRQDPGQGLRLIYYSQIVNDFQKGDIAEGYSVSREKKESFPLTVTSAQKNPTAFYLCASSPMEGARNTIYFGEGSWLTVV.